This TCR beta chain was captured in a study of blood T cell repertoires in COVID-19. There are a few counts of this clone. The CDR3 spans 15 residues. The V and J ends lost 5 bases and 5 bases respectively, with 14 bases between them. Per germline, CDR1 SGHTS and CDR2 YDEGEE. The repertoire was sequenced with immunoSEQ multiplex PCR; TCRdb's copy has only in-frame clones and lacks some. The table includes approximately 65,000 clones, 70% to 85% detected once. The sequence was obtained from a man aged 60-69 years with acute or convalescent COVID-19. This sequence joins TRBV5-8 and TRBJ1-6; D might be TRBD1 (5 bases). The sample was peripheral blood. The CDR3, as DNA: TGTGCCAGCAGTTCCGGGGGGAGGAATAATTCACCCCTCCACTTT. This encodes CASSSGGRNNSPLHF.